Listed below are T cell receptor beta chains from one sample, sequenced in a study of blood T cell repertoires in COVID-19. TCRdb keeps only in-frame clones here, not all; method: immunoSEQ multiplex PCR. This sample has some 94,000 clones, with around 90% found just once. The sample consisted of peripheral blood. These receptors were taken from an older woman with COVID-19, enrolled during active disease. The CDR3 runs from the conserved cysteine through the conserved F or W. A D gene is named only where the DNA matches it firmly. The size of a clone is reported for some rows only, either as once, few or many, or as a class for expanded clones.

V gene,D gene,J gene,clone size,CDR3 DNA,CDR3 protein
TRBV7-9,TRBD1,TRBJ1-5,.,TGTGCCAGCAGCTCCACAGGGGGCCAGGGCAATCAGCCCCAGCATTTT,CASSSTGGQGNQPQHF
TRBV7-2,TRBD1,TRBJ2-3,.,TGTGCCAGCAGCTTAGTTCAGACAGGGTGGGGCACAGATACGCAGTATTTT,CASSLVQTGWGTDTQYF
TRBV12-5,.,TRBJ1-1,.,TGTGCTAGTGGTTTGGTACAAGCAGGCACTGAAGCTTTCTTT,CASGLVQAGTEAFF
TRBV7-2,.,TRBJ2-4,once,TGTGCCAGCAGCCCAGAACCCCGCACCGTAGCCAAAAACATTCAGTACTTC,CASSPEPRTVAKNIQYF
TRBV9,.,TRBJ1-2,few,TGTGCCAGCAGCGAAACGGACAGCGTCTATGGCTACACCTTC,CASSETDSVYGYTF
TRBV29-1,.,TRBJ2-3,.,TGCAGCTCTACTAGCACAGATACGCAGTATTTT,CSSTSTDTQYF
TRBV7-3,.,TRBJ2-5,.,TGTGCCAGCAGCCCATCCCCCGGAGAGACCCAGTACTTC,CASSPSPGETQYF
TRBV11-3,.,TRBJ1-3,.,TGTGCCAGCAGCCCAGGTCCTGGAAACACCATATATTTT,CASSPGPGNTIYF
TRBV6-5,TRBD1,TRBJ1-3,.,TGTGCCAGCAGTTACCTGGGACAGGGGGGCACCATATATTTT,CASSYLGQGGTIYF
TRBV7-8,.,TRBJ2-5,.,TGTGCCAGCAGCTCCTGGGGGGAAGAGACCCAGTACTTC,CASSSWGEETQYF
TRBV7-2,TRBD1,TRBJ1-4,.,TGTGCCAGCAGCAAGGGGGGACAGGGGGAGGTTAATGAAAAACTGTTTTTT,CASSKGGQGEVNEKLFF
TRBV7-8,.,TRBJ2-7,.,TGTGCCAGCAGCTTAGGGCAGGGTTTTGGCGAGCAGTACTTC,CASSLGQGFGEQYF
TRBV5-1,.,TRBJ2-7,.,TGCGCCAGCACCCTCACCAGGGATGGCGGCGAGCAGTACTTC,CASTLTRDGGEQYF
TRBV19,.,TRBJ1-4,once,TGTGCCAGTAGGGAGAATGAAAAACTGTTTTTT,CASRENEKLFF
TRBV7-8,TRBD1,TRBJ1-2,.,TGTGCCAGCAGCAATACAGGGGAGGAGGGCTACACCTTC,CASSNTGEEGYTF
TRBV7-8,.,TRBJ2-5,.,TGTGCCAGCAGCGGTCCTTGGGGGCTCCGAGAGACCCAGTACTTC,CASSGPWGLRETQYF
TRBV7-2,.,TRBJ1-1,.,TGTGCCAGCAGCTTAGGCAGGTTACTCATGAACACTGAAGCTTTCTTT,CASSLGRLLMNTEAFF
TRBV11-2,.,TRBJ2-4,.,TGTGCCAGCAGCTTAGGGGTCGGGGTGGACAAAAACATTCAGTACTTC,CASSLGVGVDKNIQYF
TRBV9,TRBD1,TRBJ1-6,.,TGTGCCAGCAGCGGCGGACAGGGGAGGAGGTCACCCCTCCACTTT,CASSGGQGRRSPLHF
TRBV28,.,TRBJ1-1,.,TGTGCCAGCAGTTTGGGGGGGGCAAGGAGAGCTTTCTTT,CASSLGGARRAFF
TRBV30,.,TRBJ1-3,.,TGTGCCTGGAGTAGGAGGAGGAGCTCTGGAAACACCATATATTTT,CAWSRRRSSGNTIYF
TRBV28,.,TRBJ2-4,.,TGTGCCAGCAGTTTCGTACCCCGGGACATTCAGTACTTC,CASSFVPRDIQYF
TRBV15,TRBD1,TRBJ1-1,.,TGTGCCACCAGCAGAGATCTAATGGACAGGGGGTCTGAAGCTTTCTTT,CATSRDLMDRGSEAFF
TRBV5-1,.,TRBJ1-2,once,TGCGCCAGCAGCCGGATAGTACAGGGCCCTCAGGGCTACACCTTC,CASSRIVQGPQGYTF
TRBV20-1,.,TRBJ1-5,.,TGCAGTGCAGGCCCTAGCGTGGCCCAGCATTTT,CSAGPSVAQHF
TRBV7-9,.,TRBJ2-1,.,TGTGCCAGCAGCTTAACCCGAGGTTGGGATGAGCAGTTCTTC,CASSLTRGWDEQFF
TRBV28,TRBD1,TRBJ1-2,.,TGTGCCAGCAGCCCCCCGGGACAGGGGGGTATTAGCTATGGCTACACCTTC,CASSPPGQGGISYGYTF
TRBV29-1,.,TRBJ1-1,.,TGCAGCGTTGAAGGGACAGCGGACACTGAAGCTTTCTTT,CSVEGTADTEAFF
TRBV19,.,TRBJ2-5,once,TGTGCCAGTACCGACCGTTCAAGGGGAGAGACCCAGTACTTC,CASTDRSRGETQYF
TRBV5-6,TRBD2,TRBJ2-7,.,TGTGCCAGCCCACCCGGGAGGGTCGAGCAGTACTTC,CASPPGRVEQYF
TRBV30,.,TRBJ1-1,.,TGTGCCTGGAGTGGGGCAGTCTCGAACACTGAAGCTTTCTTT,CAWSGAVSNTEAFF
TRBV19,TRBD2,TRBJ2-2,.,TGTGCCAGTAGTTGGGGACTAGCGGGGGACCTAGCGAACACCGGGGAGCTGTTTTTT,CASSWGLAGDLANTGELFF
TRBV4-1,.,TRBJ2-3,.,TGCGCCAGCAGCCAAGTGTCGGGATTGGAATATACGCAGTATTTT,CASSQVSGLEYTQYF
TRBV30,TRBD2,TRBJ2-7,once,TGTGCCTGGGCCGGGACTAGCAGGTACGAGCAGTACTTC,CAWAGTSRYEQYF
TRBV11-2,TRBD1,TRBJ1-3,.,TGTGCCAGCAGCTTCCTACAGGGGAACACCATATATTTT,CASSFLQGNTIYF
TRBV2,.,TRBJ1-6,.,TGTGCCAGCAGTGAAACCCGGCCGGGACTTAATAATTCACCCCTCCACTTT,CASSETRPGLNNSPLHF
TRBV19,TRBD1,TRBJ1-2,.,TGTGCCAGTAGTAAACCGGACAGGACTGACGGCTACACCTTC,CASSKPDRTDGYTF
TRBV18,TRBD1,TRBJ1-6,.,TGTGCCAGCTCACCACCGGGACAGGGGATGAGGTCACCCCTCCACTTT,CASSPPGQGMRSPLHF
TRBV29-1,.,TRBJ1-4,.,TGCAGCGTTGCTGGAGGGGCGCGAACTAATGAAAAACTGTTTTTT,CSVAGGARTNEKLFF
TRBV6-5,TRBD1,TRBJ1-1,.,TGTGCCAGCAGGATCTCACAGGGGGTGGACACTGAAGCTTTCTTT,CASRISQGVDTEAFF
TRBV5-1,TRBD1,TRBJ1-2,once,TGCGCCAGCAGCTTGGCACCGGGACAGGGACGCGGCTACACCTTC,CASSLAPGQGRGYTF